A selection of T cell receptor beta chains follows, all from one sample in a study of CD4 T cells in relation to SARS-CoV-2 and coronaviruses. No cognate antigen is known for these TCRs. Assay: immunoSEQ multiplex PCR; the TCRdb copy retains only in-frame clones and omits some. This repertoire shows some 19,000 clones, just under 80% found once; its top ten account for about 15%. Sequenced input: CD4+ T cells from PBMCs, cultured in vitro. Receptors originate from a human donor in good health. The CDR3 runs from the conserved cysteine through the conserved F or W. Fields, in order: CDR3 protein, CDR3 DNA, clone size, J gene, V gene, D gene, CDR3 length. D genes are given only for firm matches. Only some rows state a clone size, as once, few, many or a class for expanded clones.

CDR3 protein: CAWRARGIYGYTF; CDR3 DNA: TGTGCCTGGAGAGCCAGGGGTATCTATGGCTACACCTTC; clone size: .; J gene: TRBJ1-2; V gene: TRBV30; D gene: .; CDR3 length: 13
CDR3 protein: CASTYRGRGDTQYF; CDR3 DNA: TGTGCCAGCACGTACCGGGGGCGGGGCGATACGCAGTATTTT; clone size: .; J gene: TRBJ2-3; V gene: TRBV27; D gene: .; CDR3 length: 14
CDR3 protein: CASSVVGSGSGTQYF; CDR3 DNA: TGTGCCAGCAGCGTAGTTGGTAGCGGGAGTGGAACGCAGTATTTT; clone size: .; J gene: TRBJ2-3; V gene: TRBV9; D gene: TRBD2; CDR3 length: 15
CDR3 protein: CASSLGSGTRVYNEQFF; CDR3 DNA: TGTGCCAGCAGCTTAGGATCCGGGACTAGGGTCTACAATGAGCAGTTCTTC; clone size: .; J gene: TRBJ2-1; V gene: TRBV7-2; D gene: TRBD2; CDR3 length: 17
CDR3 protein: CASRSGAGGRTGELFF; CDR3 DNA: TGCGCCAGCCGGTCAGGAGCGGGAGGGAGGACCGGGGAGCTGTTTTTT; clone size: once; J gene: TRBJ2-2; V gene: TRBV10-1; D gene: TRBD2; CDR3 length: 16
CDR3 protein: CASSETGQFGQYF; CDR3 DNA: TGTGCCAGCAGTGAAACGGGACAGTTCGGGCAGTACTTC; clone size: .; J gene: TRBJ2-7; V gene: TRBV6-1; D gene: TRBD1; CDR3 length: 13
CDR3 protein: CASSLMTSTDTQYF; CDR3 DNA: TGCGCCAGCAGCTTGATGACTAGCACAGATACGCAGTATTTT; clone size: .; J gene: TRBJ2-3; V gene: TRBV5-1; D gene: .; CDR3 length: 14
CDR3 protein: CASSSDMNYGYTF; CDR3 DNA: TGTGCCAGCAGCTCGGACATGAACTATGGCTACACCTTC; clone size: .; J gene: TRBJ1-2; V gene: TRBV5-6; D gene: .; CDR3 length: 13
CDR3 protein: CASNPGGGTGELFF; CDR3 DNA: TGCGCCAGCAATCCGGGGGGAGGCACCGGGGAGCTGTTTTTT; clone size: .; J gene: TRBJ2-2; V gene: TRBV10-1; D gene: TRBD2; CDR3 length: 14
CDR3 protein: CARSSSTSWDQETQYF; CDR3 DNA: TGTGCCAGAAGCTCATCGACTAGTTGGGATCAGGAGACCCAGTACTTC; clone size: .; J gene: TRBJ2-5; V gene: TRBV5-3; D gene: .; CDR3 length: 16
CDR3 protein: CASGAFETQYF; CDR3 DNA: TGTGCCAGCGGGGCATTTGAGACCCAGTACTTC; clone size: .; J gene: TRBJ2-5; V gene: TRBV2; D gene: .; CDR3 length: 11
CDR3 protein: CASNALTGDNSPLHF; CDR3 DNA: TGTGCCAGCAACGCTCTGACAGGGGATAATTCACCCCTCCACTTT; clone size: .; J gene: TRBJ1-6; V gene: TRBV6-5; D gene: TRBD1; CDR3 length: 15
CDR3 protein: CASSLRPREEQFF; CDR3 DNA: TGTGCCAGCAGTTTACGCCCCCGCGAAGAGCAGTTCTTC; clone size: .; J gene: TRBJ2-1; V gene: TRBV28; D gene: .; CDR3 length: 13
CDR3 protein: CATSRIQGGTEAFF; CDR3 DNA: TGTGCCACCAGCAGAATTCAGGGGGGCACTGAAGCTTTCTTT; clone size: .; J gene: TRBJ1-1; V gene: TRBV15; D gene: TRBD1; CDR3 length: 14
CDR3 protein: CASSEGPGQSYEQYF; CDR3 DNA: TGTGCCAGCAGTGAAGGTCCGGGACAATCCTACGAGCAGTACTTC; clone size: once; J gene: TRBJ2-7; V gene: TRBV6-1; D gene: .; CDR3 length: 15
CDR3 protein: CASRDRDRYEQYF; CDR3 DNA: TGCGCCAGCAGGGACCGGGACCGCTACGAGCAGTACTTC; clone size: .; J gene: TRBJ2-7; V gene: TRBV5-1; D gene: .; CDR3 length: 13
CDR3 protein: CASSQVTNTEAFF; CDR3 DNA: TGTGCCAGCAGCCAGGTCACAAACACTGAAGCTTTCTTT; clone size: .; J gene: TRBJ1-1; V gene: TRBV3-1/TRBV3-2; D gene: .; CDR3 length: 13
CDR3 protein: CATSRDGTANTGELFF; CDR3 DNA: TGTGCCACCAGCAGAGATGGGACCGCGAACACCGGGGAGCTGTTTTTT; clone size: .; J gene: TRBJ2-2; V gene: TRBV15; D gene: .; CDR3 length: 16
CDR3 protein: CASRASAGNTIYF; CDR3 DNA: TGCGCCAGCAGGGCCTCGGCTGGAAACACCATATATTTT; clone size: .; J gene: TRBJ1-3; V gene: TRBV10-2; D gene: .; CDR3 length: 13
CDR3 protein: CASSQDPMTSNYNEQFF; CDR3 DNA: TGCGCCAGCAGCCAAGATCCTATGACTAGCAACTACAATGAGCAGTTCTTC; clone size: .; J gene: TRBJ2-1; V gene: TRBV4-1; D gene: TRBD2; CDR3 length: 17
CDR3 protein: CASSLGPVTDTQYF; CDR3 DNA: TGTGCCAGCAGCTTAGGGCCGGTCACAGATACGCAGTATTTT; clone size: once; J gene: TRBJ2-3; V gene: TRBV7-7; D gene: .; CDR3 length: 14
CDR3 protein: CASSLGVFQPQHF; CDR3 DNA: TGTGCCAGCAGCTTAGGAGTTTTTCAGCCCCAGCATTTT; clone size: .; J gene: TRBJ1-5; V gene: TRBV7-8; D gene: .; CDR3 length: 13
CDR3 protein: CASSPPTAAYTEAFF; CDR3 DNA: TGTGCCAGCTCACCACCAACTGCGGCGTACACTGAAGCTTTCTTT; clone size: .; J gene: TRBJ1-1; V gene: TRBV18; D gene: .; CDR3 length: 15
CDR3 protein: CASSARDRGAETQYF; CDR3 DNA: TGTGCCAGCAGCGCTAGGGACAGGGGGGCAGAGACCCAGTACTTC; clone size: .; J gene: TRBJ2-5; V gene: TRBV9; D gene: TRBD1; CDR3 length: 15
CDR3 protein: CASSPRRPAGGPYEQYF; CDR3 DNA: TGTGCCAGCAGCCCCAGGAGGCCAGCGGGAGGGCCTTACGAGCAGTACTTC; clone size: .; J gene: TRBJ2-7; V gene: TRBV14; D gene: TRBD2; CDR3 length: 17
CDR3 protein: CASSPPASGRANEQFF; CDR3 DNA: TGTGCCAGCTCACCACCTGCCAGCGGGAGGGCGAATGAGCAGTTCTTC; clone size: .; J gene: TRBJ2-1; V gene: TRBV18; D gene: TRBD2; CDR3 length: 16
CDR3 protein: CASSLDYSGSSYEQYF; CDR3 DNA: TGCGCCAGCAGCCTGGACTATAGCGGGAGCTCCTACGAGCAGTACTTC; clone size: .; J gene: TRBJ2-7; V gene: TRBV4-1; D gene: TRBD2; CDR3 length: 16
CDR3 protein: CATSGDRGSNEQFF; CDR3 DNA: TGTGCCACCTCGGGGGACAGGGGGTCCAATGAGCAGTTCTTC; clone size: .; J gene: TRBJ2-1; V gene: TRBV24-1; D gene: TRBD1; CDR3 length: 14
CDR3 protein: CATSRESRTEAFF; CDR3 DNA: TGTGCCACCAGCAGAGAAAGCAGGACTGAAGCTTTCTTT; clone size: .; J gene: TRBJ1-1; V gene: TRBV15; D gene: .; CDR3 length: 13
CDR3 protein: CATSDLRGTGYTF; CDR3 DNA: TGTGCCACCAGTGATTTGCGCGGGACGGGCTACACCTTC; clone size: .; J gene: TRBJ1-2; V gene: TRBV24-1; D gene: .; CDR3 length: 13
CDR3 protein: CASSRTGYGYTF; CDR3 DNA: TGTGCCAGCAGTCGTACGGGCTATGGCTACACCTTC; clone size: .; J gene: TRBJ1-2; V gene: TRBV28; D gene: .; CDR3 length: 12
CDR3 protein: CASSLVGTPEAFF; CDR3 DNA: TGCGCCAGCAGCTTGGTCGGGACACCGGAAGCTTTCTTT; clone size: .; J gene: TRBJ1-1; V gene: TRBV5-1; D gene: .; CDR3 length: 13